The 18 T cell receptor beta chains below were found in one sample sequenced in a study of CD8 T cells in ankylosing spondylitis. General study results and limits: Ankylosing spondylitis blood appeared to carry a characteristic TCR beta motif of roughly 8 highly homologous variants.

TCRdb re-called the 5' RACE reads with MiXCR, one entry per CDR3 protein. The sample lists approximately 300,000 distinct CDR3 sequences, 8% occurring once. These receptors are not linked to any known antigen. Sequencing was performed on blood, either unsorted or a sorted T cell fraction (not recorded which). The receptor source for this set is a male donor with ankylosing spondylitis.

The chain carries TRBV21-1 and TRBJ2-6; TRBD1 is the table's D call, not checked against the DNA. TRBV21-1 is shown as a pseudogene. CDR3 length equals 17 residues. CDR3 sequence reads: CASSKGTRHYWANVLTF. CDR3 in DNA: TGTGCCAGCAGCAAAGGGACGCGCCACTACTGGGCCAACGTCCTGACTTTC.

This clonotype has more than one count but fewer than ten. The chain joins TRBV6-2 or TRBV6-3 to TRBJ1-2, with a possible D match to TRBD1 (5 bases). Germline V gene lookup returns CDR1 MNHEY and CDR2 SVGEGT. Trimming removed 4 bases from V and 3 bases from J, with 12 bases in between. The CDR3 runs to 14 residues. The CDR3 bases are TGTGCCAGCAGTTTTCACGGGGCCGACTATGGCTACACCTTC. As protein: CASSFHGADYGYTF.

The chain uses TRBV20-1 and TRBJ1-1; D gene ambiguous. The ends were cut back, 4 bases at V and 0 bases at J, with 12 bases in the middle. The CDR3 is 14 residues long. Germline V gene data show CDR1 as DFQATT and CDR2 as SNEGSKA (reference sequence). DNA for the CDR3: TGCAGTGCTACATCGGACGGACTGAACACTGAAGCTTTCTTT. This translates into CSATSDGLNTEAFF.

This clonotype was found many times. The chain carries TRBV29-1 and TRBJ2-1, with 7 bases matching TRBD2. CDR3 length equals 11 residues. From germline, CDR1 is SQVTM and CDR2 ANQGSEA. V dropped 5 bases and J dropped 8; count of bases not matched to a gene: 3. Here the CDR3 DNA reads TGCAGCGTTTTGACTAGCCATGAGCAGTTCTTC. It is translated as CSVLTSHEQFF.

The chain combines TRBV12-3 or TRBV12-4 with TRBJ1-5; 7 nucleotides align to TRBD1. The CDR3 runs to 14 residues. With 6 bases clipped from V and 5 bases from J, the junction kept 7 bases outside the gene matches. The CDR3 is CASSPRGYDQPQHF. The CDR3 DNA is TGTGCCAGCAGCCCCAGGGGGTATGATCAGCCCCAGCATTTT.

This clonotype occurred a few times. The chain employs TRBV18 and TRBJ2-4, with D tentatively TRBD1 (5 bases). The CDR3 has 15 residues. The V gene's germline CDR1 is KGHSH and CDR2 LQKENI. The ends were cut back, 4 bases at V and 0 bases at J, with 10 bases in the middle. The CDR3 here is CASSQGNLAKNIQYF. The DNA of the CDR3 is TGTGCCAGCTCACAGGGGAATCTAGCCAAAAACATTCAGTACTTC.

This clonotype was observed a few times. The rearrangement links TRBV14 to TRBJ1-4; D remains unclear. Germline V gives CDR1 SGHDN, CDR2 FVKESK. The CDR3 runs 14 residues. Trimming left V 5 bases short and J 1 base short, with 8 bases between. The CDR3 DNA sequence: TGTGCCAGCAGCGCTCGTATAACTAATGAAAAACTGTTTTTT. It translates to CASSARITNEKLFF.

The sample holds many counts of this clonotype. The J gene is TRBJ2-3, the V gene TRBV20-1; 11 bases align to TRBD1. Trimming at V came to 6 bases and at J to 4 bases, leaving 15 bases not matched to a gene. The CDR3 spans 17 residues. Germline CDR1 reads DFQATT; CDR2 reads SNEGSKA (reference sequence). CDR3 in amino acids: CSATSPGQGAPPDTQYF. The DNA for the CDR3 is TGCAGTGCAACCTCTCCCGGACAGGGGGCGCCCCCAGATACGCAGTATTTT.

This clonotype was counted ten times or more. The chain joins TRBV6-6 to TRBJ1-1; D perhaps matches TRBD1 (6 bases). The CDR3 extends over 11 amino acids. The germline gives CDR1 MNHNY, CDR2 SVGAGI (reference sequence). V lost 11 bases to trimming and J lost 3 bases, with 10 bases between them. The CDR3 nucleotides read TGTGCCGCGGGGGGGCACACTGAAGCTTTCTTT. Translation gives CAAGGHTEAFF.

This clonotype was picked up a small number of times. The rearrangement uses TRBV20-1 and TRBJ2-5; weak D call: TRBD2 (6 bases). CDR1 and CDR2 from the germline V gene are DFQATT and SNEGSKA (reference sequence). This CDR3 region has 13 residues. Trimming cost V 1 base and J 6 bases, with 12 bases left between them. CDR3 sequence reads: CSARVGGKQTQYF. Here the CDR3 DNA reads TGCAGTGCTAGAGTTGGAGGGAAACAGACCCAGTACTTC.

This clonotype was seen many times. CDR3 DNA sequence: TGCAGTGCTAGAGTCCCCAGTGGGATAGATACGCAGTATTTT. Translating gives CSARVPSGIDTQYF. V is TRBV20-1 and J is TRBJ2-3; D uncertain. The CDR3 loop spans 14 amino acids. CDR1 is DFQATT, CDR2 SNEGSKA, per germline (reference sequence). V was cut by 1 base and J by 5 bases, with 13 bases left in between.

This clonotype occurred a few times. This chain joins TRBV11-3 and TRBJ2-1; 14 bases agree with TRBD2. Per the germline V gene, CDR1 is SGHNT and CDR2 is YENEEA. This CDR3 region has 15 residues. J gave up 10 bases and V 3 bases, and 5 bases lay outside the gene matches. The CDR3 nucleotides read TGTGCCAGCAGCTTGGCGGGACTAGCGGGAGACGAGCAGTTCTTC. Protein: CASSLAGLAGDEQFF.

This chain uses TRBV7-6 with TRBJ2-7, with TRBD1 as a possible D gene (6 bases). Trimming took off 5 bases at V and 4 bases at J, with 12 bases between the two ends. Germline V CDR1 and CDR2: SGHVS, FNYEAQ. The CDR3 sequence is 13 residues long. CDR3 residues: CASSATDRYEQYF. The DNA for the CDR3 is TGTGCCAGCAGCGCCACCGACAGGTACGAGCAGTACTTC.

This clonotype was picked up a small number of times. V and J are TRBV28 and TRBJ2-2, with 7 nucleotides matching TRBD2. Germline V gene data show CDR1 as MDHEN and CDR2 as SYDVKM. Germline trimming cut 6 bases from V and 4 bases from J; bases unmatched to any gene: 8. This CDR3 comprises 15 residues. The CDR3 reads CASRVRDYPTGELFF. The DNA of the CDR3 is TGTGCCAGCAGAGTCCGGGACTATCCCACCGGGGAGCTGTTTTTT.

This chain joins TRBV6-1 and TRBJ2-7, with D possibly being TRBD2 (6 bases). The CDR3 runs to 14 residues. Trimming removed 6 bases at V and 5 bases at J, with 17 bases between. From germline, CDR1 is MNHNS and CDR2 SASEGT. The CDR3: CASSRGIGRDEQYF. CDR3 sequence (DNA): TGTGCCAGCAGCCGGGGGATCGGAAGAGACGAGCAGTACTTC.

The chain joins TRBV12-3 or TRBV12-4 to TRBJ2-1, with 9 nucleotides matching TRBD2. This CDR3 region has 15 residues. The V gene end was trimmed by 3 bases and the J gene end by 9 bases; junction bases not matched to a gene: 9. The CDR3 region has the DNA TGTGCCAGCAGTTTCGGTAGCGGGAGCGTCAGTGAGCAGTTCTTC. This encodes CASSFGSGSVSEQFF.

This clonotype has just a few counts. The V and J genes are TRBV7-2 and TRBJ2-7; 7 bases are a match to TRBD2. V lost 8 bases and J lost 3; bases outside the gene matches: 13. Germline-derived CDR1 and CDR2 are SGHTA and FQGNSA. The length of the CDR3 is 15 residues. The CDR3 here is CASVPSVSGRYEQYF. The CDR3, as DNA: TGTGCCAGCGTGCCATCGGTTAGCGGGCGCTACGAGCAGTACTTC.

This clonotype was recorded at least ten times. V gene TRBV12-5 combines with J gene TRBJ2-2; D is unclear. Looked up from germline, CDR1 is LGHNT and CDR2 is FRNRAP. The CDR3 has 12 amino acids. V was shortened by 5 bases and J by 9 bases, with 10 bases between the two germline ends. CDR3 nucleotide sequence: TGTGCTAGTGGTCCAGCCCCGCGGGAGCTGTTTTTT. Amino acid sequence: CASGPAPRELFF.